This T cell receptor beta chain is from a study of T and B cells in COVID-19 patients. From blood, roughly 220-550 ng of genomic DNA served as TRB template. Deletions cut 4 bases from V and 4 bases from J, with 16 bases between. The CDR3 has 15 residues. TRB rearrangements were amplified by multiplex PCR with BIOMED2 TRB-A/B primers. Each CDR3 protein gets one entry after TCRdb re-called the multiplex PCR reads with MiXCR. The sample comprises roughly 5,100 distinct CDR3 sequences, 21% of which are singletons, and over 3% rests with the top ten. This TCR came from a human donor with active COVID-19. The source material was blood. The chain carries TRBV12-3 or TRBV12-4 and TRBJ1-1; D remains unclear. The CDR3 DNA follows: TGTGCCAGCAGTTCTTGGAGAGGGCGGAGCACTGAAGCTTTCTTT. It specifies CASSSWRGRSTEAFF.